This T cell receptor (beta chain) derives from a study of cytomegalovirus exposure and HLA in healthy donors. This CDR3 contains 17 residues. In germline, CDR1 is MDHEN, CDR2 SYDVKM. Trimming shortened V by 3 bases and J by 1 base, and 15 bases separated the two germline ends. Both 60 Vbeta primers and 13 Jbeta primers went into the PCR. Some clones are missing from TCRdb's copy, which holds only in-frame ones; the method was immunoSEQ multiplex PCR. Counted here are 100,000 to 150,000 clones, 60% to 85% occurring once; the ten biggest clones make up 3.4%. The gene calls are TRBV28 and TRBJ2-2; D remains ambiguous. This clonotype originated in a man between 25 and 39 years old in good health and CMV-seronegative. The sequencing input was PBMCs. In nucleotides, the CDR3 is TGTGCCAGCAGTTTCCCTTCTGGCAGGAAGAACACCGGGGAGCTGTTTTTT. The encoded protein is CASSFPSGRKNTGELFF.